This TCR beta chain comes out of a study of Ad26.COV2.S vaccination and SARS-CoV-2 variants. The method was immunoSEQ multiplex PCR; TCRdb's version includes in-frame clones alone and lacks a portion of them. The data hold some 320,000 clones, with over 80% observed a single time. Regarding treatment: 15 to 20 received Ad26.COV2.S at low or high dose, single or two shots; about 5 received placebo; per-sample allocation not given. On day 63 after the first injection, vaccine and placebo recipients gave samples. The V end was cut by 0 bases, the J end by 13 bases, with 10 bases between. CDR3 length equals 13 residues. Germline V lookup: CDR1 MGHRA, CDR2 YSYEKL. On this clone: The antigen is undetermined. In the same sample, other DNA sequences code for this CDR3.

Study-wide points: Non-spike TCR breadth showed similarity between vaccine and placebo recipients.

The receptor was derived from a person between 18 and 60 years old who received the Ad26.COV2.S COVID-19 vaccine or a placebo. V and J are TRBV4-1 and TRBJ1-6, with D unclear. The specimen comprised peripheral blood, sampled in a trial of Ad26.COV2.S vaccine versus placebo. CDR3 nucleotide sequence: TGCGCCAGCAGCCAAGACCGAGGGCTCCCCCTCCACTTT. Translated: CASSQDRGLPLHF.